This TCR beta chain was recorded in a study of blood T cell repertoires in COVID-19. As for the study in general: Italy, Spain and the United States were the sources of the convalescent and acute COVID-19 samples.

Germline V CDR1 and CDR2: SGHTA, FQGNSA. The germline V and J ends were trimmed by 5 bases and 5 bases, with 15 bases remaining between them. The CDR3 runs to 14 residues. TCRdb keeps only in-frame clones here, not all; method: immunoSEQ multiplex PCR. The data show approximately 180,000 clones, with approximately 88% seen just once and 1.6% held by the top ten. The specimen sequenced was peripheral blood. The chain links TRBV7-2 to TRBJ2-5; tentative D call: TRBD1 (5 bases). The TCR was taken from a woman in her forties or fifties with acute or convalescent COVID-19. CDR3 nucleotides: TGTGCCAGCAGCCGTAGGGCGGACACCGAGACCCAGTACTTC. Translation: CASSRRADTETQYF.